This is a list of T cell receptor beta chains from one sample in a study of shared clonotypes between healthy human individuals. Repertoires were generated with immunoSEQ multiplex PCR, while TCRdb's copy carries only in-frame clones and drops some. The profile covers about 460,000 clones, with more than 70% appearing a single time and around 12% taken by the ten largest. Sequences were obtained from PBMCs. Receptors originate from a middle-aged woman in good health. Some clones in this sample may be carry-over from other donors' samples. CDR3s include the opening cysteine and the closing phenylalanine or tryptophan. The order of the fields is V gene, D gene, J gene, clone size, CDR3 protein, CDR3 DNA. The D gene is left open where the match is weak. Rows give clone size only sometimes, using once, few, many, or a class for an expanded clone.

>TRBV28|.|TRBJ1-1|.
CVSTSVVNTEAFF
TGTGTCAGCACCTCCGTGGTGAACACTGAAGCTTTCTTT
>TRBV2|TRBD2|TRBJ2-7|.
CASRGLAGVGEQYF
TGTGCCAGCAGGGGACTAGCGGGAGTCGGCGAGCAGTACTTC
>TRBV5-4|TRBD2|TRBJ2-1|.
CASSLAASGVYNEQFF
TGTGCCAGCAGCCTGGCGGCTAGCGGGGTCTACAATGAGCAGTTCTTC
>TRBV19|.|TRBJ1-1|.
CASRQLQGRTEAFF
TGTGCCAGTAGACAACTACAGGGACGCACTGAAGCTTTCTTT
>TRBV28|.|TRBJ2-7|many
CASSLRRQAYEQYF
TGTGCCAGCAGTTTGAGGAGACAGGCCTACGAGCAGTACTTC
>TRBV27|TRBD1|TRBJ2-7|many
CASSYRDRGGEQYF
TGTGCCAGCAGTTACCGGGACAGGGGAGGGGAGCAGTACTTC
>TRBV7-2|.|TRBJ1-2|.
CASSSGVSANYGYTF
TGTGCCAGCAGTTCAGGGGTATCAGCTAACTATGGCTACACCTTC
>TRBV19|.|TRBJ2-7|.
CASSTGGFDEQYF
TGTGCCAGTAGTACTGGGGGCTTCGACGAGCAGTACTTC
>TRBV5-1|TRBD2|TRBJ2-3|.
CASSLAPSGASTDTQYF
TGCGCCAGCAGCTTGGCCCCTAGCGGGGCTAGCACAGATACGCAGTATTTT
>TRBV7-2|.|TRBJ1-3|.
CASSSPAEGGNTIYF
TGTGCCAGCAGCTCCCCCGCGGAGGGGGGAAACACCATATATTTT
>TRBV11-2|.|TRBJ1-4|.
CASSPLAVTNEKLFF
TGTGCCAGCAGCCCCCTCGCGGTTACTAATGAAAAACTGTTTTTT
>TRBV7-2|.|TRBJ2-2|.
CASSSPSGTTGELFF
TGTGCCAGCAGCTCCCCCTCCGGGACGACCGGGGAGCTGTTTTTT
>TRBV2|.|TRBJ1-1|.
CASSRLQRNTEAFF
TGTGCCAGCAGCCGTCTACAGAGGAACACTGAAGCTTTCTTT
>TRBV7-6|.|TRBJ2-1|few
CASSLSSYNEQFF
TGTGCCAGCAGCTTATCTAGCTACAATGAGCAGTTCTTC
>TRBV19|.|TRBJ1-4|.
CASRKSATNEKLFF
TGTGCCAGTAGAAAGTCCGCAACTAATGAAAAACTGTTTTTT
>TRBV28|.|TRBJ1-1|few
CASNGGYWYTEAFF
TGTGCCAGCAATGGGGGGTATTGGTACACTGAAGCTTTCTTT
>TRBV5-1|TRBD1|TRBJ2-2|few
CASRETGGNTGELFF
TGCGCCAGCAGGGAGACAGGGGGTAACACCGGGGAGCTGTTTTTT
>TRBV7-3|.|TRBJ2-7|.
CASSLGWGSSYEQYF
TGTGCCAGCAGCTTAGGATGGGGGAGCTCCTACGAGCAGTACTTC
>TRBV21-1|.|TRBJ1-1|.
CASSFRGDHNTEAFF
TGTGCCAGCAGCTTCAGGGGGGATCATAACACTGAAGCTTTCTTT
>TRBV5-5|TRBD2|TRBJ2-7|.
CASSSTSGSLYEQYF
TGTGCCAGCAGTTCAACTAGCGGGAGCCTCTACGAGCAGTACTTC
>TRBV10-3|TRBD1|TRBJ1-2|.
CAISESGQGYGYTF
TGTGCCATCAGTGAGTCAGGACAGGGCTATGGCTACACCTTC
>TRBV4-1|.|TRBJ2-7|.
CASSQMVVAQGYEQYF
TGCGCCAGCAGCCAAATGGTGGTAGCGCAGGGGTACGAGCAGTACTTC
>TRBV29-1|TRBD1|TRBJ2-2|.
CSVGQGRTGELFF
TGCAGCGTAGGACAGGGGCGCACCGGGGAGCTGTTTTTT
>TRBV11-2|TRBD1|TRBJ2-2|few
CASSAGQGTNTGELFF
TGTGCCAGCAGCGCCGGACAGGGTACGAACACCGGGGAGCTGTTTTTT
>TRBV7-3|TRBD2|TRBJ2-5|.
CASSMTSGSYETQYF
TGTGCCAGCAGCATGACTAGCGGGAGTTATGAGACCCAGTACTTC
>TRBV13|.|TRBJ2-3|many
CASSLGSGVQDTQYF
TGTGCCAGCAGCTTAGGGTCCGGTGTGCAGGATACGCAGTATTTT